This paragraph covers one TCR beta chain sequence. Germline lookup yields CDR1 SNHLY and CDR2 FYNNEI. Trimming at V came to 5 bases and at J to 3 bases, leaving 0 bases not matched to a gene. The CDR3 runs 12 residues. In the original workflow: Amplification from reference gene primers served as the basis for estimated nucleated cell counts. Generated by immunoSEQ multiplex PCR, the TCRdb table keeps only in-frame clones and is missing some. The V and J calls and the clone size are those of that table, but D and trimming were determined from the DNA. The profile shows roughly 100,000 clones, about 89% of them singletons. The data were taken from a study of blood T cell repertoires in COVID-19. At the level of the study: There were acute and convalescent COVID-19 samples, and they came from the United States, Italy and Spain. Nucleic acid was either cDNA or gDNA, and it came from T cells, B-cell-depleted T cells, or PBMCs.

This TCR was recovered from a man over 45 with acute or convalescent COVID-19. The rearrangement joins TRBV2 to TRBJ1-2, with 7 bases that match TRBD1. The sequenced sample consisted of peripheral blood. DNA for the CDR3: TGTGCCAGCAGTACAGGGGACTATGGCTACACCTTC. It codes for CASSTGDYGYTF.